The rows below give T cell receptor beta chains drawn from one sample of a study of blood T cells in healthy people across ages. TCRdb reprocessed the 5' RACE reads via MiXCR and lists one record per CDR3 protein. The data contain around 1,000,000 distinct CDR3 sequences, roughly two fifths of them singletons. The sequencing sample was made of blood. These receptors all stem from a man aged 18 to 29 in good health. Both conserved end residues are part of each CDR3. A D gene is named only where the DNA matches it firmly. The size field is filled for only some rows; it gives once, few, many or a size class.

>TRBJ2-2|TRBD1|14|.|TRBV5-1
TGCGCCAGCAGCGCCACAGGGGACACCGGGGAGCTGTTTTTT
CASSATGDTGELFF
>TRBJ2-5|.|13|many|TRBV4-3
TGCGCCAGCAGCCAAGAAAATCAAGAGACCCAGTACTTC
CASSQENQETQYF
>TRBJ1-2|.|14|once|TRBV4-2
TGTGCCAGCAGCCTCAAGAAAGCCTCAGGAGACTACACCTTC
CASSLKKASGDYTF
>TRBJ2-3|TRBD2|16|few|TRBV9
TGTGCCAGCAGCGTAATAAGCGGGGCGACCACAGATACGCAGTATTTT
CASSVISGATTDTQYF
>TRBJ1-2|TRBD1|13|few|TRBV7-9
TGTGCCAGCTGGGACAGGGGGAAGAATGGCTACACCTTC
CASWDRGKNGYTF
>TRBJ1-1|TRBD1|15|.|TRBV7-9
TGTGCCAGCAGCTTAGGGCGACAGGGGGACACTGAAGCTTTCTTT
CASSLGRQGDTEAFF
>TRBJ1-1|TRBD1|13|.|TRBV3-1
TGTGCCAGCAGCCAATACAGGGGGTCTGAAGCTTTCTTT
CASSQYRGSEAFF
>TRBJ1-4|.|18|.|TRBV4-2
TGTGCCAGCAGCCAAGTTTTCGGAGGAGGGGTGACTAATGAAAAACTGTTTTTT
CASSQVFGGGVTNEKLFF
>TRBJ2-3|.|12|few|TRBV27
TGTGCCAGCAGTCCTCACACAGATACGCGGTATTTT
CASSPHTDTRYF
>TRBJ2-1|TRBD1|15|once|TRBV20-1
TGCAGTGCTAGCCGAAGGACAGGAGTCTACAATGAGCAGTTCTTC
CSASRRTGVYNEQFF
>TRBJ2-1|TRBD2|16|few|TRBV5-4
TGTGCCAGCAGCTTGGGCGGGGGGGCAGTCCACAATGAGCAGTTCTTC
CASSLGGGAVHNEQFF
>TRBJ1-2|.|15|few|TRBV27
TGTGCCAGCAGTCTAAAACCCCGAGGGATCTATGGCTACACCTTC
CASSLKPRGIYGYTF
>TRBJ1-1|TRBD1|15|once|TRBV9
TGTGCCAGCAGCGTCAGGGGGCAGATGAACACTGAAGCTTTCTTT
CASSVRGQMNTEAFF
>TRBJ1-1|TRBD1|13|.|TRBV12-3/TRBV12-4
TGTGCCAGCACAAGGACAGGGTGGACTGAAGCTTTCTTT
CASTRTGWTEAFF
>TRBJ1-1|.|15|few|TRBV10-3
TGTGCCAGCCTAACCCCGGGACCTCGGAACACTGAAGCTTTCTTT
CASLTPGPRNTEAFF
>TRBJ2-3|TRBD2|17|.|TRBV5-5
TGTGCCAGCAGCCGTACCTCTAGCGGGGGACTCACAGATACGCAGTATTTT
CASSRTSSGGLTDTQYF
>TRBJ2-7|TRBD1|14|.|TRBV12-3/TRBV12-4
TGTGCCAGCAGTCTCGGACAGGGGGCTCGCGAGCAGTACTTC
CASSLGQGAREQYF
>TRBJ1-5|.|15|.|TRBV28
TGTGCCAGCAGTTTCGGGGCAGGACAAAATCAGCCCCAGCATTTT
CASSFGAGQNQPQHF
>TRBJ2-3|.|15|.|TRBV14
TGTGCCAGCACCCGTGGGCTTAAGCTTACAGATACGCAGTATTTT
CASTRGLKLTDTQYF
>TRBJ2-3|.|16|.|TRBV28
TGTGCCAGCAGTCCCCACGGTCTCCGGAGCCGAGATACGCTGTATTTT
CASSPHGLRSRDTLYF
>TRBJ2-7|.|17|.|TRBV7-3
TGTGCCAGCAGCTTAACCGTCGGGGGCAGCGCCTACAATGAGCAGTACTTC
CASSLTVGGSAYNEQYF
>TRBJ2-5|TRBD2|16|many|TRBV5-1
TGCGCCAGCAGCTTGGTCAGCGGGAAGAATAAAGAGACCCAGTACTTC
CASSLVSGKNKETQYF
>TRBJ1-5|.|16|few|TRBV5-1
TGCGCCAGCAGCTTGGGTAGCGGTATGGGCAATCAGCCCCAGCATTTT
CASSLGSGMGNQPQHF
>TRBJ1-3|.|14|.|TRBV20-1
TGCAGTGCCTCCCCGTCCAGCTCTGGAAACACCATATATTTT
CSASPSSSGNTIYF
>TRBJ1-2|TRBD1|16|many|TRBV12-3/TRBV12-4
TGTGCCAGCTCTCCCGGGACAGGGACTCCGTTCTATGGCTACACCTTC
CASSPGTGTPFYGYTF
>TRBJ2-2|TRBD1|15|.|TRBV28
TGTGCCAGCAGGAGGACAGGAATGGTAACCGGGGAGCTGTTTTTT
CASRRTGMVTGELFF
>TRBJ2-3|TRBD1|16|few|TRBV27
TGTGCCAGCAGCCAGATAGGGGGACAGGGAGGAGATACGCAGTATTTT
CASSQIGGQGGDTQYF
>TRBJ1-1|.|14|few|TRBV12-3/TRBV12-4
TGTGCCAGCAGTCCTTCCCCAGGGGACACTGAAGCTTTCTTT
CASSPSPGDTEAFF
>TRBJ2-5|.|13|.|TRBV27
TGTGCCAGCAGTTTAAATCAGCAAGAGACCCAGTACTTC
CASSLNQQETQYF
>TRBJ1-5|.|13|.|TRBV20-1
TGCAGTGCTACAGGGAATAGCAATCAGCCCCAGCATTTT
CSATGNSNQPQHF
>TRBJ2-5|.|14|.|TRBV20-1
TGCAGTGCTAGGGTTTTGGCTTTACAAGAGACCCAGTACTTC
CSARVLALQETQYF
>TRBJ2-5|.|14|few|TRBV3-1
TGTGCCAGCAGCCAAGGTACGAACCAAGAGACCCAGTACTTC
CASSQGTNQETQYF
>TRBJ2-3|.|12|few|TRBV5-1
TGCGCCAGCAGCCCAGACACAGATACGCGGTATTTT
CASSPDTDTRYF
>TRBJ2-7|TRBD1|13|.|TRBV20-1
TGCAGTGCCTTGGGACAGGAGGGGGTCGAGCAGTACTTC
CSALGQEGVEQYF
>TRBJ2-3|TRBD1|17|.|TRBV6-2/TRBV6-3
TGTGCCAGCAGTACCATCGGGACAGTGTGTCGCACAGATACGCAGTATTTT
CASSTIGTVCRTDTQYF
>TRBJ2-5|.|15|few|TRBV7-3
TGTGCCAGCAGCTTAACGCCGGGACATGGGGAGACCCAGTACTTC
CASSLTPGHGETQYF
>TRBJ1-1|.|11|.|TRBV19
TGTGCCAGTAGTAGTCCCGAGGGGGCTTTCTTT
CASSSPEGAFF
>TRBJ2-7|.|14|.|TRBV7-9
TGTGCCAGCAGCACCGAGGGGTGGAATTACGAGCAGTACTTC
CASSTEGWNYEQYF
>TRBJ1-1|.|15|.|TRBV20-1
TGCAGTGCTAGAGAAGGCGGCAGCATGAACACTGAAGCTTTCTTT
CSAREGGSMNTEAFF
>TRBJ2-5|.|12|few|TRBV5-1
TGCGCCAGCAGCTTGGGGGCCGCTTTGCAGTACTTC
CASSLGAALQYF
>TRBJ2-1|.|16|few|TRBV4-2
TGTGCCAGCAGCCAAGAACTGAGGGGGTCCTACAATGAGCAGTTCTTC
CASSQELRGSYNEQFF
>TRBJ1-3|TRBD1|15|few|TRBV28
TGTGCCAGCACATACCGGACAGGCTCTGGAAACACCATATATTTT
CASTYRTGSGNTIYF
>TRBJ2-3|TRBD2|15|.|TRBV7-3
TGTGCCAGCAGCTTATCTCAGCGGGGGGGAGATACGCAGTATTTT
CASSLSQRGGDTQYF
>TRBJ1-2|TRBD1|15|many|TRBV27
TGTGCCAGCAGTCCGTGGACAGGGGGAGACTATGGCTACACCTTC
CASSPWTGGDYGYTF
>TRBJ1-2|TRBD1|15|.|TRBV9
TGTGCCAGCAGCGGTTGGGACAGGCTATTCTATGGCTACACCTTC
CASSGWDRLFYGYTF
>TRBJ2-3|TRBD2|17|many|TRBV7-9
TGTGCCAGCAGCTTGGGGACTACACTGGGGCTCACAGATACGCAGTATTTT
CASSLGTTLGLTDTQYF
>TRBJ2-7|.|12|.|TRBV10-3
TGTGCCATCAGTGAGTCCGGTGGCGAGCAGTACTTC
CAISESGGEQYF
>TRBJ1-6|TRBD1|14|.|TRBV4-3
TGCGCCAGCAGCCGAGGACAGGGGGATTCACCCCCCCACTTT
CASSRGQGDSPPHF
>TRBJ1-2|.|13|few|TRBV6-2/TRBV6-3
TGTGCCAGCAGTGACGAGGGGATCTATGGCTACACCTTC
CASSDEGIYGYTF
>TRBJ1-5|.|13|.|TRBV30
TGTGCCTGGAGTGTAGGCAGGAATCAGCCCCAGCATTTT
CAWSVGRNQPQHF
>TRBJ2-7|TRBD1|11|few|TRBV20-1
TGCAGTGCTATCGGACAGGGGGAGCAGTACTTC
CSAIGQGEQYF
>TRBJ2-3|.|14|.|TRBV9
TGTGCCAGCAGCGGACAGCCTAGCACAGATACGCAGTATTTT
CASSGQPSTDTQYF
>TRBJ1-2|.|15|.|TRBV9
TGTGCCAGCAGCGCCCGAGTCAAGTCTAGCTATGGCTACACCTTC
CASSARVKSSYGYTF
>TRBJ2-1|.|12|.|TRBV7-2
TGTGCCAGCAACCTGATGGACAATGGGCAGTTCTTC
CASNLMDNGQFF
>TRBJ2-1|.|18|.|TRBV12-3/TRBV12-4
TGTGCCAGCAGTTTAGGGGATTTGGCCACAACCCTCTACAATGAGCAGTTCTTC
CASSLGDLATTLYNEQFF
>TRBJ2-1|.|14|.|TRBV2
TGTGCCAGCAGTGTCGACAGAGAGCAAGAGACCCAGTTCTTC
CASSVDREQETQFF
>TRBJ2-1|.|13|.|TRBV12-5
TGTGCTAGTGGTTTTCAGTTAATCCATGAGCAGTTCTTC
CASGFQLIHEQFF